The 22 T cell receptor beta chains in this list originate from one sample, sequenced in a study of OX40 agonist ivuxolimab in advanced cancers. Assay used: immunoSEQ multiplex PCR; TCRdb lists only in-frame clones, some missing. The sample holds 90,000 to 100,000 clones, approximately 80% seen once. The sequenced sample was CD4+ or CD8+ T cells sorted from blood, obtained in a trial of the OX40 agonist ivuxolimab. These receptors came from an adult with an advanced solid tumor such as melanoma, head and neck, liver or kidney cancer.

This clone was picked up one time. The chain uses TRBV27 and TRBJ2-6; D unresolved. CDR3 length: 16 amino acids. CDR1 MNHEY and CDR2 SMNVEV come from the germline V gene (reference sequence). Trimming cost V 0 bases and J 1 base, with 7 bases left between them. CDR3 region: CASSLSTGSGANVLTF. Here the CDR3 DNA reads TGTGCCAGCAGTTTATCGACCGGTTCTGGGGCCAACGTCCTGACTTTC.

Concerning this clone itself: This sample includes further DNA sequences coding for the same CDR3. The CDR3, as DNA: TGTGCCAGCTCACCACCGGGGGAGACCCAGTACTTC. Protein: CASSPPGETQYF. The rearrangement uses TRBV18 and TRBJ2-5, with D uncertain. The V gene's germline CDR1 is KGHSH and CDR2 LQKENI. V was pared by 0 bases and J by 5 bases, with 4 bases between. This CDR3 comprises 12 residues.

The V and J genes are TRBV4-1 and TRBJ2-7; a possible D gene is TRBD2 (5 bases). V was shortened by 2 bases and J by 3 bases, with 14 bases between the two germline ends. Per germline, CDR1 MGHRA and CDR2 YSYEKL. The CDR3 is 15 amino acids. The CDR3 DNA follows: TGCGCCAGCAGCCAACCGTCGGCGGGCGGCTACGAGCAGTACTTC. This gives the protein CASSQPSAGGYEQYF.

The chain has TRBV16 and TRBJ1-5; D unclear. The germline gives CDR1 KGHSY, CDR2 FQNENV. The germline V and J ends were trimmed by 1 base and 6 bases, with 7 bases remaining between them. CDR3 length: 13 amino acids. CDR3 coding DNA: TGTGCCAGCAGCCAATTTGTGGGTCAGCCCCAGCATTTT. This translates into CASSQFVGQPQHF.

This chain connects TRBV6-6 to TRBJ2-1, with a weak D call TRBD2 (5 bases). Germline loops: CDR1 MNHNY, CDR2 SVGAGI (reference sequence). The CDR3 spans 15 residues. Trimming took off 2 bases at V and 0 bases at J, with 8 bases between the two ends. The CDR3 DNA reads as TGTGCCAGCAGTTACGAGGCGGGCTCCTACAATGAGCAGTTCTTC. It yields the protein CASSYEAGSYNEQFF.

J is TRBJ2-3 and V is TRBV7-2, with D tentatively TRBD2 (5 bases). V shed 0 bases and J shed 6 bases, with 10 bases lying between them. The CDR3 consists of 14 residues. Germline V CDR1 and CDR2: SGHTA, FQGNSA. Here the CDR3 DNA reads TGTGCCAGCAGCTTAGCTCCCGGAGGCGATACGCAGTATTTT. Translated, it gives CASSLAPGGDTQYF.

The chain carries TRBV11-2 and TRBJ1-6; 9 bases match TRBD1. CDR3 length equals 15 residues. Losses at the gene ends were 7 bases for V and 10 bases for J; bases not matched to a gene: 11. Germline CDR1 is SGHAT and CDR2 is FQNNGV. The CDR3 protein is CASTNYRGRESPLHF. The DNA for the CDR3 is TGTGCCAGCACCAACTACAGGGGGCGCGAATCACCCCTCCACTTT.

The gene calls are TRBV7-9 and TRBJ2-7; D possibly uses TRBD1 or TRBD2 (5 bases each). The CDR3 consists of 13 residues. CDR1 SEHNR and CDR2 FQNEAQ come from the germline V gene (reference sequence). V shed 11 bases and J shed 0 bases, with 14 bases lying between them. CDR3 DNA sequence: TGTGCCGGGGGATTTATAAGCTCCTACGAGCAGTACTTC. Translating it yields CAGGFISSYEQYF.

The chain couples TRBV2 to TRBJ2-1; 7 bases map to TRBD2. This CDR3 region has 16 residues. With V trimmed by 2 bases and J by 4 bases, 8 bases remained unmatched. The germline V gene encodes CDR1 SNHLY and CDR2 FYNNEI. The CDR3 sequence: CASSEFAAGWYNEQFF. The CDR3 region has the DNA TGTGCCAGCAGTGAATTTGCAGCGGGATGGTACAATGAGCAGTTCTTC.

This clone has only a few counts. The chain recombines TRBV19 with TRBJ1-5, with D tentatively TRBD1 (5 bases). The germline V gene encodes CDR1 LNHDA and CDR2 SQIVND (reference sequence). The V end lost 3 bases, the J end lost 2 bases, and 11 bases lay between the germline ends. This CDR3 has 15 residues. The DNA for the CDR3 is TGTGCCAGTAGTATGATCGAAGGGGGCAATCAGCCCCAGCATTTT. This translates into CASSMIEGGNQPQHF.

V usage is TRBV18 and J usage is TRBJ2-7, with 8 bases matching TRBD1. Germline assignment: CDR1 KGHSH and CDR2 LQKENI. With 0 bases clipped from V and 3 bases from J, the junction kept 4 bases outside the gene matches. This CDR3 spans 15 amino acids. CDR3 sequence (DNA): TGTGCCAGCTCACCACCCGGGACAGGCGACTACGAGCAGTACTTC. Amino acids: CASSPPGTGDYEQYF.

This clone was seen once. The V and J genes are TRBV7-2 and TRBJ1-1; the D is unclear. This CDR3 region has 13 residues. The V gene's germline CDR1 is SGHTA and CDR2 FQGNSA. The germline V and J ends were trimmed by 2 bases and 3 bases, with 7 bases remaining between them. CDR3 region: CASSLQRHTEAFF. The CDR3 DNA reads TGTGCCAGCAGCTTACAACGGCACACTGAAGCTTTCTTT.

J is TRBJ1-6 and V is TRBV19; tentatively, D is TRBD1 (5 bases). The V gene's germline CDR1 is LNHDA and CDR2 SQIVND (reference sequence). This CDR3 contains 13 residues. V lost 4 bases and J lost 9, with 10 bases in between. CDR3 sequence reads: CASSTGQSSPLHF. CDR3 nucleotide sequence: TGTGCCAGTAGTACAGGGCAGAGTTCACCCCTCCACTTT.

The gene calls are TRBV6-6 and TRBJ2-2; possibly TRBD2 for D (5 bases). Per germline, CDR1 MNHNY and CDR2 SVGAGI (reference sequence). The CDR3 covers 13 residues. The V end lost 8 bases, the J end lost 2 bases, and 9 bases lay between the germline ends. Written as DNA, the CDR3 is TGTGCCAGCGGGAGTGCTAACACCGGGGAGCTGTTTTTT. This translates into CASGSANTGELFF.

In its sample, this clone was seen a few times. The rearrangement uses TRBV27 and TRBJ2-5; 12 nucleotides match TRBD2. The CDR3 has 16 amino acids. CDR1 and CDR2 (germline): MNHEY, SMNVEV (reference sequence). The J segment lost 5 bases and the V segment lost 5 bases, leaving 9 bases of the junction unmatched. This CDR3 reads CASSPRGLAGLETQYF. In nucleotides, the CDR3 is TGTGCCAGCAGTCCCCGGGGACTAGCGGGCCTGGAGACCCAGTACTTC.

The chain couples TRBV7-2 to TRBJ2-1; 10 nucleotides align to TRBD1. The junction had 3 bases not matched to a gene; V was cut back by 3 bases and J by 7 bases. Germline assignment: CDR1 SGHTA and CDR2 FQGNSA. This CDR3 is built from 14 residues. The CDR3 is CASSFGTGVNEQFF. CDR3 bases: TGTGCCAGCAGCTTTGGGACAGGGGTAAATGAGCAGTTCTTC.

This chain uses TRBV19 with TRBJ2-2; D gene ambiguous. CDR1 is LNHDA, CDR2 SQIVND, per germline (reference sequence). The CDR3 consists of 15 residues. V shed 8 bases and J shed 1 base, with 14 bases lying between them. CDR3 amino acids: CASGRKQQNTGELFF. In nucleotides, the CDR3 is TGTGCCAGTGGTCGTAAGCAGCAGAACACCGGGGAGCTGTTTTTT.

This CDR3 is CASSFGAQSNQPQHF. The DNA for the CDR3 is TGTGCCAGCAGCTTTGGGGCGCAGAGCAATCAGCCCCAGCATTTT. The chain joins TRBV5-6 to TRBJ1-5; D is perhaps TRBD1 (5 bases). Germline assignment: CDR1 SGHDT and CDR2 YYEEEE. The CDR3 runs 15 residues. V gave up 2 bases and J gave up 1 base, with 10 bases separating them.

V and J are TRBV4-1 and TRBJ2-3, with D unclear. The V end was cut by 6 bases, the J end by 0 bases, with 7 bases between. The CDR3 is made up of 13 amino acids. The germline V gene encodes CDR1 MGHRA and CDR2 YSYEKL. The CDR3 loop reads CASRSYSTDTQYF. CDR3 nucleotide sequence: TGCGCCAGCAGATCTTATAGCACAGATACGCAGTATTTT.

This clone was detected only a few times. Other nucleotide sequences from this sample produce the same CDR3. The DNA of the CDR3 is TGTGCCAGCAGTCAGGGGGCTAACTATGGCTACACCTTC. It is translated as CASSQGANYGYTF. The chain links TRBV2 to TRBJ1-2; 7 bases agree with TRBD1. Germline assignment: CDR1 SNHLY and CDR2 FYNNEI. This CDR3 has 13 amino acids. V lost 5 bases and J lost 0; bases outside the gene matches: 0. Combining the CDR3 with reference TRBV2 and TRBJ1-2 gives the whole variable domain EPEVTQTPSHQVTQMGQEVILRCVPISNHLYFYWYRQILGQKVEFLVSFYNNEISEKSEIFDDQFSVERPDGSNFTLKIRSTKLEDSAMYFCASSQGANYGYTFGSGTRLTVV.

This clone is a singleton in its sample. The chain combines TRBV11-3 with TRBJ2-7, with unresolved D. The CDR3 contains 14 residues. Trimming took 1 base from V and 1 from J, leaving 8 bases between them. CDR1 is SGHNT, CDR2 YENEEA, per germline. CDR3 nucleotides: TGTGCCAGCAGCTTAGGGCCTCCTTCCTACGAGCAGTACTTC. This sequence encodes CASSLGPPSYEQYF.

The chain carries TRBV7-6 and TRBJ1-1; TRBD1 aligns across 7 bases. Germline CDR1 SGHVS, CDR2 FNYEAQ. The CDR3 length is 15 residues. V dropped 5 bases and J dropped 0; count of bases not matched to a gene: 6. The CDR3 spells CASSLRTGLNTEAFF. Here the CDR3 DNA reads TGTGCCAGCAGCCTCCGGACAGGATTGAACACTGAAGCTTTCTTT.